This T cell receptor (beta chain) was profiled in a study of glioma-infiltrating T cells. Using RNA template, CDR3s of TCR alpha and beta were amplified with iRepertoire arm-PCR. Input was 100-400 ng of tissue mRNA or PBMC total RNA. Via MiXCR, TCRdb re-called the multiplex PCR reads, giving one row per CDR3 protein. The repertoire holds roughly 190,000 distinct CDR3 sequences, approximately 30% seen once, with about 19% in the top ten. General study points: CDR3 overlap between tissue and blood was very small. Gliomas, especially low-grade, showed above-expected tissue-blood divergence; non-neoplastic patients showed below.

Germline CDR1 MNHEY, CDR2 SMNVEV (reference sequence). The CDR3 covers 15 residues. With 8 bases clipped from V and 4 bases from J, the junction kept 12 bases outside the gene matches. This clonotype was counted many times. Its antigen is undetermined. The receptor comes from a human donor with low-grade glioma or glioblastoma, undergoing nonglioma brain surgery, or in good health (not recorded which). The rearrangement uses TRBV27 and TRBJ2-5, with TRBD2 matching over 8 bases. The specimen sequenced was glioma tissue, nonneoplastic brain tissue, or PBMCs (not recorded which). Here the CDR3 reads CASSLAGQPSETQYF. CDR3 coding DNA: TGTGCCAGCTCCCTAGCGGGTCAGCCATCAGAGACCCAGTACTTC.